A single sample gave rise to the 6 T cell receptor beta chains below, sequenced in a study of Ad26.COV2.S vaccination and SARS-CoV-2 variants. The table came from immunoSEQ multiplex PCR; TCRdb's copy has only in-frame clones and leaves some out. The sample lists approximately 460,000 clones, roughly 87% occurring once. Described treatment: roughly 18 received Ad26.COV2.S at low or high dose, single or two shots; a few received placebo; per-sample allocation not given. Repertoires come from day 63 after the first vaccine or placebo injection. The material sequenced was peripheral blood, taken in a trial of Ad26.COV2.S vaccine versus placebo. The source of these receptors is a person aged 18 to 65 who received the Ad26.COV2.S COVID-19 vaccine or a placebo.

The J gene is TRBJ1-1, the V gene TRBV7-9; no reliable D call. The CDR3 spans 12 residues. Per germline, CDR1 SEHNR and CDR2 FQNEAQ (reference sequence). The V end lost 7 bases, the J end lost 4 bases, and 10 bases lay between the germline ends. The CDR3 spells CASTPTPTEAFF. DNA of the CDR3: TGTGCCAGCACCCCTACACCCACTGAAGCTTTCTTT.

The chain is built from TRBV28 and TRBJ1-2, with 8 bases matching TRBD1. Losses at the gene ends were 5 bases for V and 6 bases for J; bases not matched to a gene: 5. The CDR3 spans 13 residues. The germline gives CDR1 MDHEN, CDR2 SYDVKM. The CDR3: CASSVGQGDGYTF. CDR3 in DNA: TGTGCCAGCAGTGTCGGACAGGGTGATGGCTACACCTTC.

V and J are TRBV9 and TRBJ2-3; D is unresolved. This CDR3 spans 14 amino acids. CDR1 is SGDLS and CDR2 is YYNGEE in the germline V gene. V was pared by 0 bases and J by 8 bases, with 13 bases between. CDR3 region: CASSVESVVGTQYF. DNA for the CDR3: TGTGCCAGCAGCGTAGAGTCAGTCGTGGGTACGCAGTATTTT.

The chain recombines TRBV19 with TRBJ1-5; 7 bases line up with TRBD1. The CDR3 loop spans 14 amino acids. V lost 7 bases to trimming and J lost 10 bases; unmatched junction nucleotides: 13. Germline lookup yields CDR1 LNHDA and CDR2 SQIVND (reference sequence). The CDR3 nucleotides are TGTGCCAGTACCACAGGACAGGCGTTTATACCCCAGCATTTT. This codes for CASTTGQAFIPQHF.

In DNA, the CDR3 is TGTGCCAGCAGCGAAGCGTTTTGGGCAGGGGAGTGGGAAAAACTGTTTTTT. This translates into CASSEAFWAGEWEKLFF. The rearrangement links TRBV7-8 to TRBJ1-4, with D possibly being TRBD1 (6 bases). The germline CDR1 and CDR2 sequences are SGHVS and FQNEAQ. CDR3 length: 17 residues. The V end lost 5 bases, the J end lost 8 bases, and 24 bases lay between the germline ends.

CDR3 residues: CAWVNRPQTTDTQYF. CDR3 in DNA: TGTGCCTGGGTCAACAGACCCCAAACCACAGATACGCAGTATTTT. V usage is TRBV30 and J usage is TRBJ2-3, with D unclear. Trimming took 5 bases from V and 2 from J, leaving 17 bases between them. This CDR3 is built from 15 residues. Germline CDR1 reads GTSNPN; CDR2 reads SVGIG (reference sequence).